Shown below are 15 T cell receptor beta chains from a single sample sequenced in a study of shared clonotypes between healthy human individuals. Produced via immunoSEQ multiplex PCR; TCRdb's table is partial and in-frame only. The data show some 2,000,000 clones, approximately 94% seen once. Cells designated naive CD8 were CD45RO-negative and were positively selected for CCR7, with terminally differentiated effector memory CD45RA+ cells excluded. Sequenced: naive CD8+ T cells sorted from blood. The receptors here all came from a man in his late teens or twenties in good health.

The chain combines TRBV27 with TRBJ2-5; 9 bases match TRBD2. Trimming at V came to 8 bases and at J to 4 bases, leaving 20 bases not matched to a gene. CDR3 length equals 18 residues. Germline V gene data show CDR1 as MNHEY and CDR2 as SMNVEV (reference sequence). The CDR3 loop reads CASRTPYLAGGSGETQYF. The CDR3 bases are TGTGCCAGCCGAACGCCTTACTTGGCGGGAGGGTCAGGAGAGACCCAGTACTTC.

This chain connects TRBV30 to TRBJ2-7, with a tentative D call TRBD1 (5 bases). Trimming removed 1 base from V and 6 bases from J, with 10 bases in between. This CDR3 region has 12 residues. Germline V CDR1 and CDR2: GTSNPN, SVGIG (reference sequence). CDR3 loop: CAWSEGSSEQYF. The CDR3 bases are TGTGCCTGGAGTGAGGGGTCGAGCGAGCAGTACTTC.

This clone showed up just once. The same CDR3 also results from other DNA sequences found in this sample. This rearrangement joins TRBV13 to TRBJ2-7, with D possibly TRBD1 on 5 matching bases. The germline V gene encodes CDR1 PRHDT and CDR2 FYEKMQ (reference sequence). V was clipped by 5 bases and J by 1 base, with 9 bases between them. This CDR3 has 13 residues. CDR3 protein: CASSGRESYEQYF. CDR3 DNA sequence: TGTGCCAGCAGCGGCAGGGAATCCTACGAGCAGTACTTC. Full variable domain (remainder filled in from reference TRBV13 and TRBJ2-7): AAGVIQSPRHLIKEKRETATLKCYPIPRHDTVYWYQQGPGQDPQFLISFYEKMQSDKGSIPDRFSAQQFSDYHSELNMSSLELGDSALYFCASSGRESYEQYFGPGTRLTVT.

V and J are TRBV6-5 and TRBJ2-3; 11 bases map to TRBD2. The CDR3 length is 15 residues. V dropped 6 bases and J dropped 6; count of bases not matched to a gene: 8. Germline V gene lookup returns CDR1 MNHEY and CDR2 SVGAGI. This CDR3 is CASSPSGGLWDTQYF. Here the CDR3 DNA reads TGTGCCAGCAGCCCTAGCGGGGGGCTCTGGGATACGCAGTATTTT.

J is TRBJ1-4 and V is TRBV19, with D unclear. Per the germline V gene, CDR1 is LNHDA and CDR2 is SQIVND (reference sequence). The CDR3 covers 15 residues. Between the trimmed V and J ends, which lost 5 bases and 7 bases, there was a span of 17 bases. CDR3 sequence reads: CASSGTGLVSEKLFF. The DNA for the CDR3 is TGTGCCAGTAGTGGTACGGGCCTCGTCAGTGAAAAACTGTTTTTT.

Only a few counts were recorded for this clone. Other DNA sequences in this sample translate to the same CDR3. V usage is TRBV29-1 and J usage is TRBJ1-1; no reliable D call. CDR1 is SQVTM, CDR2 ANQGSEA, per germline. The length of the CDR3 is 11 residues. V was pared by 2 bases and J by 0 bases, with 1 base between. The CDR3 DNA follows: TGCAGCGTTGAAATGAACACTGAAGCTTTCTTT. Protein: CSVEMNTEAFF.

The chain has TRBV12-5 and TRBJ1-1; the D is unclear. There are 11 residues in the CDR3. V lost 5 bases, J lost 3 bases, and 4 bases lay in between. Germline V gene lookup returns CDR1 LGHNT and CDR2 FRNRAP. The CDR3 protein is CASGRDTEAFF. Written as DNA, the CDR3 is TGTGCTAGTGGTCGAGACACTGAAGCTTTCTTT.

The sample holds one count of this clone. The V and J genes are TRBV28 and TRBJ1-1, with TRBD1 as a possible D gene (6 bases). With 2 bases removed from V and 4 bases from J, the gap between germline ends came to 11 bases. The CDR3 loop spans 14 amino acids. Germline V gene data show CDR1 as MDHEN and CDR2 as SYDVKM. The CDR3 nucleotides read TGTGCCAGCAGTTTAGGGGGGGCTTTCACTGAAGCTTTCTTT. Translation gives CASSLGGAFTEAFF.

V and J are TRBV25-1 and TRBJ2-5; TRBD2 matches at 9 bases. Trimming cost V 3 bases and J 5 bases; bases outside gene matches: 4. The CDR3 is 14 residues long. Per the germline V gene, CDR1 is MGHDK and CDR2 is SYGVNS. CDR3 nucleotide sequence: TGTGCCAGCAGTGAGGGGCGGGGGGGCGAGACCCAGTACTTC. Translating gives CASSEGRGGETQYF.

The CDR3 DNA sequence: TGTGCCAGCAGGGCATGGACTGAAGCTTTCTTT. Its translation is CASRAWTEAFF. J is TRBJ1-1 and V is TRBV6-1; D call uncertain. CDR1 MNHNS and CDR2 SASEGT come from the germline V gene. The CDR3 is made up of 11 amino acids. V was trimmed by 6 bases and J by 5 bases, leaving 7 bases between them.

CDR3: CASHPQGGPHEQFF. CDR3 in DNA: TGTGCCAGCCATCCGCAGGGGGGACCCCATGAGCAGTTCTTC. This chain joins TRBV7-9 and TRBJ2-1; D may be TRBD1 (7 bases). Germline V gives CDR1 SEHNR, CDR2 FQNEAQ (reference sequence). CDR3 size: 14 residues. The V end lost 8 bases, the J end lost 8 bases, and 19 bases lay between the germline ends.

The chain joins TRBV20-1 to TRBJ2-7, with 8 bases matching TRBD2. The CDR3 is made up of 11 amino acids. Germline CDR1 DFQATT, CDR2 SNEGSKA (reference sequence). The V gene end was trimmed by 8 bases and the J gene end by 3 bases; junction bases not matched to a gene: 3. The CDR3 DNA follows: TGCAGTCTTAGCGGGGACTACGAGCAGTACTTC. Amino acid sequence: CSLSGDYEQYF.

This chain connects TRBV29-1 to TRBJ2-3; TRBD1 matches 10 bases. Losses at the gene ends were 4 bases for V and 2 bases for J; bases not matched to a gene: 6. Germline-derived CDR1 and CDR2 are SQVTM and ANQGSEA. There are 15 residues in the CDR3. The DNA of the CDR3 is TGCAGCGTTGCAGGGGACAGGGGATTCACAGATACGCAGTATTTT. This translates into CSVAGDRGFTDTQYF.

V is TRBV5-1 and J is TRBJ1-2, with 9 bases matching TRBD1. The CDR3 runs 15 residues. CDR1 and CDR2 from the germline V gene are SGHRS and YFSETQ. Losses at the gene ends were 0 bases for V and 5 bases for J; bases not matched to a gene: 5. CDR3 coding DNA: TGCGCCAGCAGCTTGGAAATGGACAGGGGTTATGGCTACACCTTC. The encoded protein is CASSLEMDRGYGYTF.

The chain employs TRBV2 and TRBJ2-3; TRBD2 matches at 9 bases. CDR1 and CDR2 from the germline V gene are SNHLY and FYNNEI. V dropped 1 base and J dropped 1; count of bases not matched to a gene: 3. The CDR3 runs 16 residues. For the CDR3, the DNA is TGTGCCAGCAGTGAAGGGCTAGCGGGACGCACAGATACGCAGTATTTT. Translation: CASSEGLAGRTDTQYF.